This entry features one TCR beta chain sequence. Its antigen is undetermined. This sample stems from a study of cytomegalovirus exposure and HLA in healthy donors. Findings of the study overall: High sensitivity and specificity were reportedly achieved when the classifier diagnosed cytomegalovirus status. The productive fraction for most TCR beta V segments was about 87% or about 30% in an earlier analysis. Sequencing artifact likely explains a cluster of highly shared sequence variants. Most observed TCR sequences were rare, whereas some public TCRs were detected in many donors.

Germline loops: CDR1 SNHLY, CDR2 FYNNEI. The ends were cut back, 6 bases at V and 0 bases at J, with 8 bases in the middle. The CDR3 runs 13 residues. Both 60 Vbeta primers and 13 Jbeta primers went into the PCR. The data were produced by immunoSEQ multiplex PCR, yet TCRdb's version contains in-frame clones alone and is incomplete. The table shows fewer than 120,000 clones, with approximately 79% occurring only once. The sequencing input was PBMCs. J is TRBJ1-1 and V is TRBV2; perhaps TRBD1 as D (5 bases). The TCR was taken from a man aged 30 to 45 in good health and CMV-seropositive. This chain's CDR3 is CASRTEMNTEAFF. The CDR3 DNA reads as TGTGCCAGCAGGACAGAGATGAACACTGAAGCTTTCTTT.